This T cell receptor beta chain was found in a study of CXCR3-negative and CXCR3-positive naive CD8 T cells. Study-level results: More hydrophobic TRB CDR3s occurred in CXCR3-positive than in CXCR3-negative naive cells.

CDR3 length: 13 amino acids. CDR1 is SQVTM and CDR2 is ANQGSEA in the germline V gene. The method, 5' RACE with UMI labels, was used to prepare the TRB cDNA libraries. For each CDR3 protein, TCRdb gives one entry from its re-call of the 5' RACE reads, without DNA. The specimen's table records about 98,000 distinct CDR3 sequences. As to this clonotype: The target antigen is unknown.

Material for sequencing was naive CXCR3+ CD8+ T cells from blood. The sample's subset: CD45RO-CCR7+CD27+CD95- naive CD8+ T cells expressing CXCR3 (TNR3+). The TCR originated in a human donor in good health. Some clones in this sample may be carry-over from other donors' samples. This chain connects TRBV29-1 to TRBJ2-5; TCRdb's D call, TRBD1, is unchecked because there is no DNA. CDR3 in amino acids: CSAGTLGGETQYF. Complete variable domain (other parts from reference TRBV29-1 and TRBJ2-5): SAVISQKPSRDICQRGTSLTIQCQVDSQVTMMFWYRQQPGQSLTLIATANQGSEATYESGFVIDKFPISRPNLTFSTLTVSNMSPEDSSIYLCSAGTLGGETQYFGPGTRLLVL.